These 30 T cell receptor beta chains originate from one sample sequenced in a study of vaccination and CD4 T cells after COVID-19. Their cognate antigens are unknown. With the Oncomine TCR Beta short-read assay, DNA from cultured CD4+ T cells was sequenced. Each CDR3 protein is one row after TCRdb ran MiXCR on the PCR reads. The sample holds 15,000 to 20,000 distinct CDR3 sequences, less than 70% seen once. The treatment is: approximately 10-day PBMC culture with coronavirus spike peptide pools or control peptides (ViraFEST assay). The sequenced material came from CD4+ T cells from blood, cultured in vitro. The receptors come from a human donor who had recovered from COVID-19.

A few counts support this clonotype. The chain employs TRBV2 and TRBJ2-1; D is unresolved. Germline CDR1 reads SNHLY; CDR2 reads FYNNEI. The V end lost 1 base, the J end lost 0 bases, and 1 base lay between the germline ends. The CDR3 length is 13 residues. This CDR3 is CASSEDSYNEQFF. CDR3 sequence (DNA): TGTGCCAGCAGTGAAGACTCCTACAATGAGCAGTTCTTC.

V gene TRBV7-9 combines with J gene TRBJ2-1; TRBD2 might be the D (7 bases). The V end was cut by 7 bases, the J end by 2 bases, with 15 bases between. The CDR3 sequence is 15 residues long. Germline lookup yields CDR1 SEHNR and CDR2 FQNEAQ (reference sequence). The CDR3 sequence is CASTQGRAPYNEQFF. In DNA form, the CDR3 reads TGTGCCAGCACGCAGGGGAGGGCACCCTACAATGAGCAGTTCTTC.

V usage is TRBV5-6 and J usage is TRBJ2-5, with D possibly being TRBD1 (5 bases). Germline V CDR1 and CDR2: SGHDT, YYEEEE. With 3 bases removed from V and 4 bases from J, the gap between germline ends came to 10 bases. This CDR3 has 13 amino acids. The CDR3 here is CASSSGIGETQYF. The CDR3 region has the DNA TGTGCCAGCAGCTCAGGGATTGGAGAGACCCAGTACTTC.

This clonotype was counted a few times. This CDR3 is CASSIGVEQPQHF. The CDR3 nucleotides are TGTGCCAGTAGTATCGGGGTGGAACAGCCCCAGCATTTT. The rearrangement joins TRBV19 to TRBJ1-5; D uncertain. Deletions cut 3 bases from V and 7 bases from J, with 10 bases between. This CDR3 is 13 amino acids long. Germline CDR1 and CDR2: LNHDA and SQIVND (reference sequence).

The count of this clonotype is one. The rearrangement uses TRBV25-1 and TRBJ1-1; 7 bases are a match to TRBD1. V was clipped by 5 bases and J by 12 bases; unmatched bases: 12. Germline V gives CDR1 MGHDK, CDR2 SYGVNS. CDR3 size: 13 residues. As DNA, the CDR3 is TGTGCCAGCAGTTTGTACACAGGGGAGGAGACTTTCTTT. Translated: CASSLYTGEETFF.

V is TRBV9 and J is TRBJ2-7, with 8 bases identical to TRBD1. The CDR3 sequence is 14 residues long. Germline V gene sequence: CDR1 SGDLS, CDR2 YYNGEE. Trimming took 0 bases from V and 6 from J; bases not matched to a gene: 5. CDR3 in DNA: TGTGCCAGCAGCGTAGTCCCCGACAGGGGCGAGCAGTACTTC. Amino acids: CASSVVPDRGEQYF.

The gene calls are TRBV7-6 and TRBJ2-5; D possibly corresponds to TRBD2 (7 bases). Germline CDR1 and CDR2: SGHVS and FNYEAQ. This CDR3 has 16 amino acids. The V gene lost 3 bases and the J gene lost 10 bases, with 24 bases spanning the gap. The CDR3 region has the DNA TGTGCCAGCAGCTTTGATGCGGGGGCCCCAGTTGGTGGCCAGTACTTC. Its protein product is CASSFDAGAPVGGQYF. The full variable domain, in which reference TRBV7-6 and TRBJ2-5 provide the parts outside the CDR3, is GAGVSQSPRYKVTKRGQDVALRCDPISGHVSLYWYRQALGQGPEFLTYFNYEAQQDKSGLPNDRFSAERPEGSISTLTIQRTEQRDSAMYRCASSFDAGAPVGGQYFGPGTRLLVL.

This chain uses TRBV20-1 with TRBJ1-2; D is ambiguous. V lost 0 bases, J lost 8 bases, and 16 bases lay in between. CDR1 is DFQATT, CDR2 SNEGSKA, per germline (reference sequence). The CDR3 is 14 amino acids. CDR3 DNA sequence: TGCAGTGCTAGAGATCGGGCGGGATTTAAGGGCTACACCTTC. As protein: CSARDRAGFKGYTF.

In its sample, this clonotype was seen a few times. J is TRBJ2-5 and V is TRBV24-1, with 14 bases fitting TRBD2. Germline-derived CDR1 and CDR2 are KGHDR and SFDVKD. The CDR3 contains 17 residues. V shed 2 bases and J 4 bases; nucleotides not matched to a gene: 5. Here the CDR3 DNA reads TGTGCCACCAGTGATTCGGGACTAGCGGGAGCTCGAGAGACCCAGTACTTC. It encodes CATSDSGLAGARETQYF.

The rearrangement links TRBV20-1 to TRBJ1-6; D remains unclear. Trimming left V 3 bases short and J 0 bases short, with 9 bases between. Germline-derived CDR1 and CDR2 are DFQATT and SNEGSKA (reference sequence). The CDR3 totals 15 residues. The DNA of the CDR3 is TGCAGTGCTAGTGTCCGAGGCTCCTATAATTCACCCCTCCACTTT. This encodes CSASVRGSYNSPLHF.

CDR3 protein: CASSPHSGSWNIQYF. CDR3 coding DNA: TGTGCCAGCAGCCCCCATAGCGGGAGCTGGAACATTCAGTACTTC. The V and J genes are TRBV7-2 and TRBJ2-4; TRBD2 agrees at 9 bases. The germline gives CDR1 SGHTA, CDR2 FQGNSA. V gave up 5 bases and J gave up 7 bases; unmatched junction bases: 9. The length of the CDR3 is 15 residues. The full variable domain, rest sourced from reference TRBV7-2 and TRBJ2-4, is GAGVSQSPSNKVTEKGKDVELRCDPISGHTALYWYRQSLGQGLEFLIYFQGNSAPDKSGLPSDRFSAERTGGSVSTLTIQRTQQEDSAVYLCASSPHSGSWNIQYFGAGTRLSVL.

This clonotype was observed a few times. The chain carries TRBV20-1 and TRBJ2-1; unclear D gene. V was cut by 7 bases and J by 0 bases, with 16 bases left in between. CDR3 length: 15 amino acids. Germline V gives CDR1 DFQATT, CDR2 SNEGSKA (reference sequence). Here the CDR3 reads CSGLGFSSSYNEQFF. The CDR3 region has the DNA TGCAGTGGTCTTGGTTTTTCGAGCTCCTACAATGAGCAGTTCTTC.

This clonotype was observed a few times. This rearrangement joins TRBV20-1 to TRBJ1-6; D gene uncertain. The germline V and J ends were trimmed by 3 bases and 16 bases, with 13 bases remaining between them. The CDR3 is 11 amino acids. Germline V gene data show CDR1 as DFQATT and CDR2 as SNEGSKA (reference sequence). CDR3 sequence reads: CSARDWAALHF. CDR3 nucleotides: TGCAGTGCTAGGGATTGGGCGGCTCTCCACTTT.

V and J are TRBV2 and TRBJ1-5; D gene ambiguous. Trimming shortened V by 7 bases and J by 7 bases, and 17 bases separated the two germline ends. CDR1 and CDR2 from the germline V gene are SNHLY and FYNNEI. The CDR3 is made up of 14 amino acids. CDR3 in amino acids: CASTQTNGGQPQHF. CDR3 sequence (DNA): TGTGCCAGCACCCAAACCAACGGCGGGCAGCCCCAGCATTTT.

In this sample, this clonotype is medium-sized. The rearrangement links TRBV20-1 to TRBJ2-2; 10 nucleotides match TRBD2. The CDR3 length is 12 residues. V lost 6 bases and J lost 7; bases outside the gene matches: 2. Germline V CDR1 and CDR2: DFQATT, SNEGSKA (reference sequence). The CDR3 DNA is TGCAGTGCGGGACTAGCGCACGGGGAGCTGTTTTTT. Protein: CSAGLAHGELFF.

The CDR3 DNA reads as TGTGCCAGCAGCTTCAATCGTGATACGCAGTATTTT. It specifies CASSFNRDTQYF. The rearrangement joins TRBV7-6 to TRBJ2-3; D is unclear. V shed 3 bases and J shed 6 bases, with 7 bases lying between them. Germline V gene sequence: CDR1 SGHVS, CDR2 FNYEAQ. The CDR3 covers 12 residues.

The V and J genes are TRBV12-3 or TRBV12-4 and TRBJ1-1; possible D gene TRBD1, 5 bases. The CDR3 is made up of 13 amino acids. V lost 6 bases and J 1 base, leaving 9 bases between the germline ends. The CDR3 nucleotides read TGTGCCAGCAGCCGGGACCGGAACACTGAAGCTTTCTTT. The encoded protein is CASSRDRNTEAFF.

This chain uses TRBV7-3 with TRBJ1-5; 9 positions match TRBD1. Germline V CDR1 and CDR2: SGHTA, FQGTGA. The CDR3 totals 16 residues. Trimming at V came to 8 bases and at J to 6 bases, leaving 14 bases not matched to a gene. The CDR3 protein is CASPLKGQGTPQPQHF. DNA of the CDR3: TGTGCCAGCCCCTTAAAAGGACAGGGGACACCTCAGCCCCAGCATTTT.

Only a few counts were recorded for this clonotype. The CDR3 sequence: CASSQVLDVDNSPLHF. CDR3 nucleotide sequence: TGCGCCAGCAGCCAAGTTTTGGACGTTGATAATTCACCCCTCCACTTT. The chain couples TRBV4-1 to TRBJ1-6; D is ambiguous. Trimming stripped 1 base from V and 5 bases from J, with 12 bases between. Germline values: CDR1 MGHRA, CDR2 YSYEKL. CDR3 length: 16 amino acids.

The chain couples TRBV2 to TRBJ2-2; 7 bases fit TRBD2. V shed 8 bases and J 0 bases; nucleotides not matched to a gene: 6. Germline V gives CDR1 SNHLY, CDR2 FYNNEI. The CDR3 runs to 15 residues. The CDR3 loop is CASLGGNANTGELFF. Written as DNA, the CDR3 is TGTGCCAGCCTGGGGGGGAACGCGAACACCGGGGAGCTGTTTTTT.

This clonotype was seen only a few times. The chain employs TRBV6-5 and TRBJ2-3; D ambiguous. CDR1 MNHEY and CDR2 SVGAGI come from the germline V gene. This CDR3 contains 16 residues. The V and J ends lost 0 bases and 2 bases respectively, with 12 bases between them. The CDR3 bases are TGTGCCAGCAGTTACTCCCCTAGACGGCCCACAGATACGCAGTATTTT. It yields the protein CASSYSPRRPTDTQYF.

J is TRBJ2-2 and V is TRBV6-1, with 8 bases lining up with TRBD1. The V gene's germline CDR1 is MNHNS and CDR2 SASEGT. The CDR3 spans 16 residues. J was trimmed by 4 bases and V by 5 bases; bases with no gene match: 9. This chain's CDR3 is CASSPQGAPVTGELFF. CDR3 coding DNA: TGTGCCAGCAGTCCCCAGGGGGCGCCGGTCACCGGGGAGCTGTTTTTT.

This clonotype was detected a few times. The chain uses TRBV27 and TRBJ2-7; 14 bases line up with TRBD2. The CDR3 spans 18 residues. Trimming at V came to 7 bases and at J to 3 bases, leaving 14 bases not matched to a gene. Germline values: CDR1 MNHEY, CDR2 SMNVEV (reference sequence). The CDR3 DNA is TGTGCCAGCAAACGACTAGCGGGGGGGGCCGGGGTTTACTACGAGCAGTACTTC. Its translation is CASKRLAGGAGVYYEQYF.

The table lists this clonotype with a few counts. V is TRBV6-1 and J is TRBJ1-2; possibly TRBD1 for D (6 bases). Germline V gene lookup returns CDR1 MNHNS and CDR2 SASEGT. V was pared by 5 bases and J by 4 bases, with 14 bases between. This CDR3 has 14 residues. CDR3 DNA: TGTGCCAGCAGTACCAGAGGGGGGTTCTATGGCTACACCTTC. Translation gives CASSTRGGFYGYTF.

V and J are TRBV6-1 and TRBJ1-1; 8 bases align to TRBD1. There are 15 residues in the CDR3. CDR1 is MNHNS, CDR2 SASEGT, per germline. J gave up 1 base and V 5 bases, and 6 bases lay outside the gene matches. As DNA, the CDR3 is TGTGCCAGCAGTCTACCGGGACAGGCGAACACTGAAGCTTTCTTT. This gives the protein CASSLPGQANTEAFF.

The chain recombines TRBV20-1 with TRBJ2-5, with 8 positions matching TRBD2. CDR1 is DFQATT, CDR2 SNEGSKA, per germline (reference sequence). The CDR3 spans 14 residues. V lost 5 bases and J lost 4; bases outside the gene matches: 9. The CDR3 region is CSASPYGRGETQYF. In nucleotides, the CDR3 is TGCAGTGCTTCTCCCTACGGGAGGGGAGAGACCCAGTACTTC.

The chain employs TRBV10-3 and TRBJ1-1, with D perhaps TRBD1 (6 bases). V was trimmed by 6 bases and J by 1 base, leaving 12 bases between them. The CDR3 is made up of 14 amino acids. The germline V gene has CDR1 ENHRY and CDR2 SYGVKD. The CDR3 region is CAISKTGANTEAFF. The CDR3 DNA sequence: TGTGCCATCAGCAAGACAGGCGCGAACACTGAAGCTTTCTTT.

This rearrangement joins TRBV18 to TRBJ1-6; D not certain. The CDR3 contains 14 residues. Germline CDR1 KGHSH, CDR2 LQKENI. Between the trimmed V and J ends, which lost 10 bases and 4 bases, there was a span of 14 bases. The CDR3: CANRSMGYNSPLHF. CDR3 sequence (DNA): TGTGCCAACCGCAGCATGGGGTATAATTCACCCCTCCACTTT.

Only a few counts were recorded for this clonotype. This sequence joins TRBV6-1 and TRBJ1-6; tentatively, D is TRBD1 (5 bases). The V end lost 6 bases, the J end lost 0 bases, and 15 bases lay between the germline ends. The CDR3 spans 17 residues. From germline, CDR1 is MNHNS and CDR2 SASEGT. The CDR3 DNA follows: TGTGCCAGCAGCTGGGACGCCTGGAGCTCCTATAATTCACCCCTCCACTTT. It codes for CASSWDAWSSYNSPLHF.

The CDR3 sequence is CASSAQGETQYF. CDR3 sequence (DNA): TGTGCCAGCAGCGCACAGGGGGAGACCCAGTACTTC. The chain is built from TRBV7-3 and TRBJ2-5, with 7 bases identical to TRBD1. With V trimmed by 5 bases and J by 5 bases, 2 bases remained unmatched. In germline, CDR1 is SGHTA, CDR2 FQGTGA. The CDR3 length is 12 residues.